This T cell receptor (beta chain) was captured by sequencing in a study of graft-versus-host responses after intestinal transplantation. Germline values: CDR1 SGDLS, CDR2 YYNGEE. CDR3 length equals 16 residues. Germline trimming cut 3 bases from V and 4 bases from J; bases unmatched to any gene: 11. The plating included around 200,000 irradiated, violet-dye-labeled stimulator cells together with around 200,000 CFSE-labeled responder cells. Only in-frame clones appear in the TCRdb table, and some are missing; sequencing was by immunoSEQ multiplex PCR. The sample carries roughly 20,000 clones, approximately 40% recorded once.

The chain is built from TRBV9 and TRBJ2-7; 9 bases line up with TRBD1. This specimen was alloreactive CD8+ T cells from a mixed lymphocyte reaction culture, taken before intestinal transplant. Subset indicated: CFSE-low proliferating T cells sorted from approximately 6-day pre-transplant mixed lymphocyte reaction (GvH or HvG direction). The clonotype originates from a human patient who received an intestinal transplant. The CDR3 sequence is CASSASPGTGLYEQYF. Written as DNA, the CDR3 is TGTGCCAGCAGCGCCTCCCCCGGGACAGGGCTTTACGAGCAGTACTTC.